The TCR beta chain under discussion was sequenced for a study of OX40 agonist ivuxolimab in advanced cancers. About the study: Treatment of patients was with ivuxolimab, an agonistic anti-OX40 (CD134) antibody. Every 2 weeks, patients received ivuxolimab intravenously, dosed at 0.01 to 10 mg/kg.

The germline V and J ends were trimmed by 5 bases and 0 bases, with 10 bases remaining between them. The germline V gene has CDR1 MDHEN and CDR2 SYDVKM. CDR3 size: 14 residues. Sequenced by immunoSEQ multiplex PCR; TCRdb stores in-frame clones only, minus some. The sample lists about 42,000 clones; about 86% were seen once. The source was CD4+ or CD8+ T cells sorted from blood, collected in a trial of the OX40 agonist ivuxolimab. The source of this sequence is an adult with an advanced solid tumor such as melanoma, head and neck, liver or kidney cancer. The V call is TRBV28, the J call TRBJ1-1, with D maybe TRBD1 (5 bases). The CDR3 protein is CASSPDRLNTEAFF. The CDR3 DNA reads TGTGCCAGCAGTCCCGACAGATTGAACACTGAAGCTTTCTTT. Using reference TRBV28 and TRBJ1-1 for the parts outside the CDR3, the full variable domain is DVKVTQSSRYLVKRTGEKVFLECVQDMDHENMFWYRQDPGLGLRLIYFSYDVKMKEKGDIPEGYSVSREKKERFSLILESASTNQTSMYLCASSPDRLNTEAFFGQGTRLTVV.